This T cell receptor beta chain was captured by sequencing in a study of cytomegalovirus exposure and HLA in healthy donors (dated by TCRdb to about 2017). With respect to the entire study: An earlier analysis of 587 of the donors reported approximately 260 Gb of sequence data and around 100 million unique TCR beta sequences obtained from around 180 million T cells. An early release that covered around 590 HLA-typed donors contained approximately 300 gigabases of sequencing data and around 85 million unique TCR sequences. Among the roughly 400 genotyped donors, 81% belonged to the genetic ancestry cluster associated with self-reported Caucasian donors. The study aimed to test whether cataloging public T cell receptors could reveal signatures of past pathogen exposure. The study used immunosequencing to profile the T cell repertoires of 600 to 850 subjects and linked those repertoires to cytomegalovirus serostatus. A separate validation cohort of approximately 130 different subjects was used in addition to the approximately 700-subject first cohort. To predict cytomegalovirus infection status, the study brought together high-throughput TCR immunosequencing, statistical association of individual TCRs with disease status, and machine learning. In a later analysis, previously published TCR beta repertoires from 600 to 850 donors were re-analyzed and high-resolution HLA genotyping was added so that TCR occurrence patterns could be studied. Rather than drawing on any new phenotypic data, the later analysis identified candidate immune exposures from TCR beta sequences and the way those sequences occurred across donors. An earlier analysis of 587 of the donors applied high-throughput TCR beta sequencing to assess whether each TCR beta V gene segment acted as functional or pseudogenic. Donor age, sex, ethnicity and CMV serostatus were compiled alongside the repertoire data. In a later genetic analysis, genome-wide SNP genotypes for 398 of the 666 donors were used, and that subset was treated as a discovery cohort. All discovery cohort repertoires had been generated using a single sequencing platform. Both class I and class II loci were covered by HLA typing, at four-digit resolution. Typing coverage varied by locus: roughly 629-640 donors for A, B, C, DRB1 and DQB1; roughly 520 for DQA1; over 600 for DPA1; approximately 450 for DPB1. Four or five DR-DQ haplotypes were handled as single units for association and clustering because linkage in the cohort was strong. Across about 370 genotyped donors of the cohort, an average of approximately 200,000 unique TCR beta nucleotide sequences per donor were sequenced, and 15% to 20% of those sequences were non-productive.

Study-level results and caveats: Some IMGT-functional V segments, including TRBV6-2 and TRBV6-3, could not be told apart with the 87-base-pair reads, so those segments were excluded. Compared with equally common non-associated chains, HLA-associated TCR beta chains in a later analysis were more clonally expanded and had lower generation probabilities. It was suggested by the authors that the approach could potentially be generalized to other disease states and immunological phenotypes. A cluster of highly shared sequence variants was judged likely to be a technical artifact of the sequencing pipeline. CMV serostatus was the only immune exposure information available for the cohort. Roughly uniform sequencing depth across donors was assumed in presence/absence analyses, although this assumption may not hold. The earlier analysis of approximately 560 of the donors excluded around 17 rarely observed V segments, including chromosome 9 orphons, because counts were too low. In a later analysis, several top co-occurrence clusters were reported to appear linked to parvovirus B19, influenza, CMV and Epstein-Barr virus. Across donors, most TCR sequences were observed very rarely, whereas some public TCRs were present in many individuals. The study gave a list of 150 to 200 TCR beta chains associated with cytomegalovirus. In vitro tests confirmed that three of the cytomegalovirus-associated TCR beta chains recognize cytomegalovirus antigens. HLA typing was unavailable for some donors at each locus, so association tests used only the typed subset. In a later analysis, 16,951 TCR beta sequences were associated with specific HLA alleles at a false discovery rate of 0.05. In a later analysis, the rate of TCR association differed among HLA loci, with DRB1 alleles having the most associated TCRs and HLA-C alleles having the fewest. When HLA alleles, especially DR and DQ, strongly co-occurred, TCR associations were difficult to assign to individual alleles. An earlier analysis of 450 to 750 of the donors showed that most TCR beta V segments appeared in productive rearrangements either about 87% or about 30% of the time, which broadly matched IMGT annotations. Cytomegalovirus status was reported to be diagnosed by the classifier with high specificity and sensitivity in both the original and validation cohorts. A later genetic analysis associated a missense DCLRE1C variant with V-gene and J-gene trimming of TCR beta chains, and an independent cohort replicated the association. A further reported finding was that TCR beta sequences accurately predicted the HLA-A and HLA-B alleles for most subjects in the first cohort. In a later genetic analysis, fewer N-insertions in productive TCRs were reported among donors in an Asian-associated ancestry cluster than the roughly 700-donor mean. Correlated functional status among segregating V segments might be attributable to linkage disequilibrium, but an unknown experimental factor could not be ruled out. In a later analysis, most CMV-associated TCR beta chains were found to appear HLA-restricted, with HLA associations seemingly driven largely by CMV exposure. The cohort was sequenced for TCR beta chains only, and without alpha or paired-chain data the features that could be detected were limited.

Libraries came from the immunoSEQ multiplex PCR assay. A mixture of 60 forward primers for TCR Vbeta segments and 13 reverse primers for TCR Jbeta segments was used in the multiplex PCR. The CDR3 region of rearranged TCR beta genes was amplified from genomic DNA with a multiplex PCR assay. Amplified TCR beta libraries were sequenced as 87-base-pair reads on the Illumina HiSeq System. As for the original processing: Across the 700 or so repertoires, a later analysis counted approximately 83 million unique TCR beta chains, around 11 million of which were shared by at least two donors. Raw reads were error-corrected and collapsed into unique sequences by a nearest-neighbor algorithm in which closely related sequences were merged to remove PCR and sequencing errors. Alignment of CDR3 sequences to IMGT reference sequences was used to assign V, D and J gene segments. Each retained sequence needed at least a six-nucleotide match to both a V gene segment and a J gene segment. Rearrangements were classified as productive when the CDR3 lacked stop codons and remained in frame with V and J, and all other rearrangements were classified as non-productive. Following IMGT convention, CDR3 was defined as the stretch from the second conserved V-encoded cysteine to the conserved J-encoded phenylalanine. In an earlier analysis of 587 of the donors, sequences lacking an unambiguous match to a single V gene segment were excluded. In an earlier analysis of several hundred of the donors, V segments were called functional above 56.7% productive rearrangements and were called segregating when the between-donor standard deviation exceeded 5%. A statistical classification framework was developed to diagnose cytomegalovirus status using the catalog of TCR beta chain sequences. In a later analysis, V and J genes were assigned by comparing TCR nucleotide sequences against IMGT/GENE-DB human TR gene sequences. Using the TCRdist pipeline, a later analysis assigned CDR3 sequences along with most-parsimonious VDJ recombination scenarios. In a later analysis, each TCR beta chain was defined by its CDR3 amino acid sequence together with its V-gene family, and reads without a unique V-gene family were excluded. As a way to deal with suspected cross-contamination and a sequencing artifact, a later analysis dropped hundreds of nucleotide sequences that were highly shared and had low generation probability. In a later analysis, a clonal expansion index was calculated for each public chain from normalized within-repertoire ranks of inferred template counts. A later analysis computed generation probabilities with a VDJ recombination model fitted to out-of-frame rearrangements, and checked the results against IGoR. In a later analysis, TCR-TCR, TCR-HLA and TCR-CMV co-occurrence was scored with hypergeometric tests, and a repertoire-size bias correction was applied to TCR pairs. In a later analysis, false discovery rates were estimated by permuting HLA or CMV assignments 20 times. A later analysis grouped co-occurring TCRs with DBSCAN, adding TCRdist sequence similarity when clustering within HLA-allele-positive subsets. Repertoires with fewer than 30,000 or more than 120,000 public chains were left out of co-occurrence clustering, as were five repertoires with anomalous nucleotide sharing. TCRdb limited this immuneACCESS table to in-frame rearrangements with V and J called. A share of clones is missing; checked studies link under half to unresolved V genes, and the rest is unexplained. From that table come the V and J calls and clone size; the DNA was used to work out D and trimming. Here the sample has 120,000 or so clones; approximately 79% occur a single time. The leading ten clones occupy under 5% of the sample.

The cohort was made up of 500 to 800 healthy bone marrow donors. Cohort members were all nominally healthy when sampled, although unrecorded immune exposures were likely present. The donor tested CMV seronegative, placing the donor among the 350 or so seronegative members of the cohort. A peripheral blood sample was provided by each donor, and peripheral blood mononuclear cells were used for TCR beta sequencing. Genomic DNA was extracted from the blood cell samples with the Qiagen DNeasy Blood Extraction Kit. Via the germline V gene, CDR1 is MDHEN and CDR2 SYDVKM. The cysteine opens and the phenylalanine closes a CDR3 of 14 amino acids. Of all the DNA, just the CDR3 is kept, 42 bases in frame from base 1. Trimming removed 8 bases from V and 5 bases from J, leaving 16 bases between the germline ends. In the case of this clone: What this receptor recognizes is not known. One base away there is no much larger clone; base qualities are not given.

The rearranged segments are TRBV28 and TRBJ2-1, with the D gene uncertain. Sequencing input: PBMCs. This TCR derives from a man aged 25-45 years in good health and CMV-seronegative. The sequenced DNA: TGTGCCAGCCATCGGGTCGGCGGAGACAATGAGCAGTTCTTC. Translation gives CASHRVGGDNEQFF.